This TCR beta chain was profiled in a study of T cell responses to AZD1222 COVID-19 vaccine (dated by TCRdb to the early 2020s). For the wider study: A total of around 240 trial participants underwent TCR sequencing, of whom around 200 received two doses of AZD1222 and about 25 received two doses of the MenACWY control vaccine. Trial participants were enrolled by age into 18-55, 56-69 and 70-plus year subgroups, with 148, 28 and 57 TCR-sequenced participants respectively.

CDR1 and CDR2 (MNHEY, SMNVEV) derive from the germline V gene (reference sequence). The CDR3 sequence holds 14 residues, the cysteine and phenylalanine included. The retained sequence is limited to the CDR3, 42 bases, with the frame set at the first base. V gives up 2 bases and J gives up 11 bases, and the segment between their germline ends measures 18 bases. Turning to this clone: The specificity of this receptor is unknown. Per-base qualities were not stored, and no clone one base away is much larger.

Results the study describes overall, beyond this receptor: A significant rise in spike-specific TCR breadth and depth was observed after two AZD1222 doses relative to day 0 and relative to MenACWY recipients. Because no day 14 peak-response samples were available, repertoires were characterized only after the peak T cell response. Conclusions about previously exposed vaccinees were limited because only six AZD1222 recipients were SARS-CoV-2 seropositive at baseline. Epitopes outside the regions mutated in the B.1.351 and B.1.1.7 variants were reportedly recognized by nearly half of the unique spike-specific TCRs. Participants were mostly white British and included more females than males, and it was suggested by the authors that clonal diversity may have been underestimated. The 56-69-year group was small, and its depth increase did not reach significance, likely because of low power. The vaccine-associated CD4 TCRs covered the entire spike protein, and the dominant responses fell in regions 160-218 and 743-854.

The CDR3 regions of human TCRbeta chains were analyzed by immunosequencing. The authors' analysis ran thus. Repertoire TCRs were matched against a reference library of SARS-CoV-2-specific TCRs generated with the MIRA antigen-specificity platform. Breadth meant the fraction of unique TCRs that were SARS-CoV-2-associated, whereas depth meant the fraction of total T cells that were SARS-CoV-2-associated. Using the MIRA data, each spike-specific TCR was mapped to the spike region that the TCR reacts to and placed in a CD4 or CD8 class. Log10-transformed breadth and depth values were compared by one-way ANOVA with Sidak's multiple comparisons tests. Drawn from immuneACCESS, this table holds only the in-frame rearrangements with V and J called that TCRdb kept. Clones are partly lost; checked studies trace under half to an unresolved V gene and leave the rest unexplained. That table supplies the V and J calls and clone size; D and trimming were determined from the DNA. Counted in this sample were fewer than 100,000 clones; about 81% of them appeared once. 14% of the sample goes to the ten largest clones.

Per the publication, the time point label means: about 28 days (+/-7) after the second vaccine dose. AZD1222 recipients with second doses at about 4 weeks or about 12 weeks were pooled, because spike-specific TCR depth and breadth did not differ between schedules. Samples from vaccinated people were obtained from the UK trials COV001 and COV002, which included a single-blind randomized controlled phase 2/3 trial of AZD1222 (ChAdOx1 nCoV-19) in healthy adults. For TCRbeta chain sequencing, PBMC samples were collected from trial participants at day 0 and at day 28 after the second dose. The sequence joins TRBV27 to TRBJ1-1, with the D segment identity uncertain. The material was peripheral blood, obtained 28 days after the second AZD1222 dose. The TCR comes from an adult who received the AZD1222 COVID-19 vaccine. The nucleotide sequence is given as TGTGCCAGCAGTTTAGGAATTGGATGGGCTAAGGCTTTCTTT. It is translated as CASSLGIGWAKAFF.